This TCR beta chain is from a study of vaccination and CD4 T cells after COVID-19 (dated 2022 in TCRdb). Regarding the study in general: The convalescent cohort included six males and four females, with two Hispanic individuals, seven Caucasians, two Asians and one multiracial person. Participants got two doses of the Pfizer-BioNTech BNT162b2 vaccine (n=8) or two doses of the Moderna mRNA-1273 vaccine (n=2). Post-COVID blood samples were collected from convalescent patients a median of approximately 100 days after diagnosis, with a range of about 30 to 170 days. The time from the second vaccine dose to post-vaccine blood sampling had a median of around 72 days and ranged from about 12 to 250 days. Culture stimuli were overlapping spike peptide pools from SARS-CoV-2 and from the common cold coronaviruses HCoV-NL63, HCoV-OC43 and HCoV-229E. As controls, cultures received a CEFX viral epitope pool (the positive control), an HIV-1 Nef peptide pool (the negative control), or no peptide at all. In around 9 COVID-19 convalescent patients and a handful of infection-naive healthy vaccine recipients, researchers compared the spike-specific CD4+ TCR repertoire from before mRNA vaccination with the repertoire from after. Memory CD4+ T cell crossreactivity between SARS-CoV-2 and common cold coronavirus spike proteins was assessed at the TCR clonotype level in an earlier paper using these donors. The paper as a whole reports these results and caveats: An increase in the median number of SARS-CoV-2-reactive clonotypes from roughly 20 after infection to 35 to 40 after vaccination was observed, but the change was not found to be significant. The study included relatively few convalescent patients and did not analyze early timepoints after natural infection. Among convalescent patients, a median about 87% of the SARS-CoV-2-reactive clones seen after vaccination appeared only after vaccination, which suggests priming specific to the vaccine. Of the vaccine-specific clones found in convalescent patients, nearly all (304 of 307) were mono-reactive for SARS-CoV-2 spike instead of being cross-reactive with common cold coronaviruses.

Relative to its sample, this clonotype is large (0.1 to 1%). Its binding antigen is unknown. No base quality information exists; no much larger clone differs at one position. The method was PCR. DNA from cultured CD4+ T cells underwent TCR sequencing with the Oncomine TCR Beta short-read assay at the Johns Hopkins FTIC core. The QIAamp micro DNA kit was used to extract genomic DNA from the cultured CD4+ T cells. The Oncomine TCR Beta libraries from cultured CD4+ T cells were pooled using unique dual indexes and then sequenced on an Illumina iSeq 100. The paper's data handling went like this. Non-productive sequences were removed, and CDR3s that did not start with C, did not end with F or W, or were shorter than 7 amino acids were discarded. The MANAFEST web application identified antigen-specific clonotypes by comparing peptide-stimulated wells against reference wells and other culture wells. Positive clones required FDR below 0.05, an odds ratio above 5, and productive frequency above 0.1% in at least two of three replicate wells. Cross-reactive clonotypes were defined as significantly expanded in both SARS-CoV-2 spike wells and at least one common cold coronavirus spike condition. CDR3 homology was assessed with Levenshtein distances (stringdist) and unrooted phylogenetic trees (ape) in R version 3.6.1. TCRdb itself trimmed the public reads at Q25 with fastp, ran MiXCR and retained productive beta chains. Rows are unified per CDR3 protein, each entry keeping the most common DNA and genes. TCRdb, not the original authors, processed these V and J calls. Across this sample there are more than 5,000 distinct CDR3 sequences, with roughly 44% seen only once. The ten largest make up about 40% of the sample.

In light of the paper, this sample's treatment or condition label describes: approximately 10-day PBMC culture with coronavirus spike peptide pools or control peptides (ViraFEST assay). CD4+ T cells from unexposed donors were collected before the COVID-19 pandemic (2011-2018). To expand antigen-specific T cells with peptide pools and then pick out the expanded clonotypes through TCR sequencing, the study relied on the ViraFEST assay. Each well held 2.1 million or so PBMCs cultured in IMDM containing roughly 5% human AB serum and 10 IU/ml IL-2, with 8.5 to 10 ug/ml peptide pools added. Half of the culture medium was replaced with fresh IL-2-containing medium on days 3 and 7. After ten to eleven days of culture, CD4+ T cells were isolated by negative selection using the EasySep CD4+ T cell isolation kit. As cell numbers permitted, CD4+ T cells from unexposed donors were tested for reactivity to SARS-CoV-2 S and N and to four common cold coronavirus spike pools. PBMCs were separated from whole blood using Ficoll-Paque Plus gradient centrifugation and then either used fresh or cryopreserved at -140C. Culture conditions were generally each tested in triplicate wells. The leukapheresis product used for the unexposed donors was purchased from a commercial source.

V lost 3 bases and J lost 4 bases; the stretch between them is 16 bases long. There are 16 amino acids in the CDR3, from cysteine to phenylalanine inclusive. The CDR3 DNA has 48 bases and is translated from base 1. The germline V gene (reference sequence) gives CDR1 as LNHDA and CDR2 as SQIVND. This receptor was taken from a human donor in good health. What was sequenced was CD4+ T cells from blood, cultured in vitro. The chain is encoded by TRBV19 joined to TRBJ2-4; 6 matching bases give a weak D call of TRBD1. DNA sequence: TGTGCCAGTAGTATCTACAGGGCGGAAGTTAAAAACATTCAGTACTTC. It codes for CASSIYRAEVKNIQYF.